The 12 T cell receptor beta chains reported below all come from one sample, sequenced in a study of CD8 T cells in Susac syndrome. cDNA came from about 0.5 to 1 ug RNA primed by random hexamers. TCRdb ran MiXCR on the immunoSEQ multiplex PCR reads and lists one entry per CDR3 protein. This sample has roughly 130,000 distinct CDR3 sequences, with roughly 94% found just once. Sequencing input: CD4+ T cells from PBMCs. The receptors originated from a human donor with multiple sclerosis.

The CDR3 is CASSQVSPVSSYNEQFF. The CDR3 nucleotides read TGTGCCAGCAGCCAAGTCAGTCCGGTGAGCTCCTACAATGAGCAGTTCTTC. This chain connects TRBV4-2 to TRBJ2-1; D gene uncertain. Germline V gene data show CDR1 as LGHNA and CDR2 as YNFKEQ. V shed 1 base and J shed 0 bases, with 13 bases lying between them. The CDR3 spans 17 residues.

The chain combines TRBV6-5 with TRBJ1-3; D ambiguous. Germline-derived CDR1 and CDR2 are MNHEY and SVGAGI. The CDR3 covers 11 residues. The germline V and J ends were trimmed by 2 bases and 4 bases, with 0 bases remaining between them. This CDR3 reads CASSYGNTIYF. The CDR3, as DNA: TGTGCCAGCAGTTACGGAAACACCATATATTTT.

The chain couples TRBV6-4 to TRBJ2-3; TRBD2 agrees at 10 bases. V shed 3 bases, J shed 6 bases, and the junction held 15 bases outside the gene matches. The CDR3 runs 18 residues. Germline assignment: CDR1 MRHNA and CDR2 SNTAGT. The CDR3 DNA sequence: TGTGCCAGCAGTGAAGCTAGCGGGAGATCCGGGGGTTCGGATACGCAGTATTTT. This gives the protein CASSEASGRSGGSDTQYF.

The chain employs TRBV9 and TRBJ2-7; no clear D gene. Germline CDR1 is SGDLS and CDR2 is YYNGEE. V shed 4 bases and J shed 0 bases, with 14 bases lying between them. The CDR3 length is 15 residues. CDR3 protein: CASSPQQTFSYEQYF. Here the CDR3 DNA reads TGTGCCAGCAGCCCCCAACAGACCTTCTCCTACGAGCAGTACTTC.

This clonotype is a singleton in its sample. This sequence joins TRBV3-1 and TRBJ1-5, with 8 bases identical to TRBD1. Looked up from germline, CDR1 is LGHDT and CDR2 is YNNKEL (reference sequence). The length of the CDR3 is 18 residues. Trimming cost V 4 bases and J 0 bases; bases outside gene matches: 11. This CDR3 reads CASSLTGGLFYSNQPQHF. For the CDR3, the DNA is TGTGCCAGCAGCCTCACAGGGGGTCTATTCTATAGCAATCAGCCCCAGCATTTT.

This sequence joins TRBV6-2 or TRBV6-3 and TRBJ2-5, with D maybe TRBD1 (7 bases). The CDR3 totals 13 residues. V lost 7 bases and J lost 4, with 13 bases in between. Germline loops: CDR1 MNHEY, CDR2 SVGEGT. CDR3 protein: CASTHRGGETQYF. Written as DNA, the CDR3 is TGTGCCAGCACGCACAGGGGAGGAGAGACCCAGTACTTC.

This sequence joins TRBV3-1 and TRBJ1-2; 8 bases fit TRBD1. This CDR3 contains 16 residues. V shed 3 bases, J shed 8 bases, and the junction held 14 bases outside the gene matches. Looked up from germline, CDR1 is LGHDT and CDR2 is YNNKEL (reference sequence). This CDR3 reads CASSHPSAGQEAGYTF. DNA for the CDR3: TGTGCCAGCAGCCATCCCTCGGCGGGACAGGAGGCAGGCTACACCTTC. The whole variable domain, filled in from reference TRBV3-1 and TRBJ1-2, reads DTAVSQTPKYLVTQMGNDKSIKCEQNLGHDTMYWYKQDSKKFLKIMFSYNNKELIINETVPNRFSPKSPDKAHLNLHINSLELGDSAVYFCASSHPSAGQEAGYTFGSGTRLTVV.

The V and J genes are TRBV19 and TRBJ2-4, with D unclear. Per germline, CDR1 LNHDA and CDR2 SQIVND (reference sequence). The CDR3 has 12 residues. Between the trimmed V and J ends, which lost 7 bases and 0 bases, there was a span of 4 bases. The CDR3 DNA is TGTGCCAGTAACCTAGCCAAAAACATTCAGTACTTC. Protein sequence: CASNLAKNIQYF.

The chain has TRBV4-3 and TRBJ1-2; D ambiguous. The germline gives CDR1 LGHNA, CDR2 YSLEER. This CDR3 comprises 16 residues. The V and J ends lost 0 bases and 2 bases respectively, with 13 bases between them. Here the CDR3 reads CASSQDRARTNYGYTF. The CDR3 DNA is TGCGCCAGCAGCCAAGATCGAGCCAGAACAAACTATGGCTACACCTTC.

The J gene is TRBJ2-2, the V gene TRBV2; possible D gene TRBD1, 6 bases. Trimming shortened V by 6 bases and J by 2 bases, and 13 bases separated the two germline ends. The CDR3 is 15 residues long. Germline lookup yields CDR1 SNHLY and CDR2 FYNNEI. The CDR3 nucleotides are TGTGCCAGCAGGGGAGACAGGCCCAACACCGGGGAGCTGTTTTTT. Its protein is CASRGDRPNTGELFF.

The rearrangement links TRBV18 to TRBJ2-7; tentatively, D is TRBD1 (5 bases). Trimming removed 2 bases at V and 3 bases at J, with 11 bases between. Germline V CDR1 and CDR2: KGHSH, LQKENI. This CDR3 contains 14 residues. CDR3 residues: CASSPTRVIYEQYF. The DNA of the CDR3 is TGTGCCAGCTCACCAACCAGGGTAATCTACGAGCAGTACTTC. Full variable domain (remainder filled in from reference TRBV18 and TRBJ2-7): NAGVMQNPRHLVRRRGQEARLRCSPMKGHSHVYWYRQLPEEGLKFMVYLQKENIIDESGMPKERFSAEFPKEGPSILRIQQVVRGDSAAYFCASSPTRVIYEQYFGPGTRLTVT.

This chain links TRBV30 with TRBJ1-2, with a tentative D call TRBD1 (6 bases). V was clipped by 1 base and J by 8 bases, with 20 bases between them. CDR1 and CDR2 (germline): GTSNPN, SVGIG (reference sequence). This CDR3 is built from 15 residues. The DNA for the CDR3 is TGTGCCTGGAGTGCCCCCGGGACAAACTTGGGAGGCTACACCTTC. Translation: CAWSAPGTNLGGYTF. The variable domain in full, with the rest retrieved from reference TRBV30 and TRBJ1-2, is SQTIHQWPATLVQPVGSPLSLECTVEGTSNPNLYWYRQAAGRGLQLLFYSVGIGQISSEVPQNLSASRPQDRQFILSSKKLLLSDSGFYLCAWSAPGTNLGGYTFGSGTRLTVV.